The 13 T cell receptor beta chains below all came from one sample that was sequenced in a study of T cells after yellow fever vaccination. From the 5' RACE reads, TCRdb called clonotypes with MiXCR, one entry per CDR3 protein. The repertoire holds 100,000 to 150,000 distinct CDR3 sequences, with 7.4% as singletons. Sequenced material: CD4+ T cells sorted from PBMCs, taken about 10 days after the first yellow fever vaccination. These receptors were obtained from a man aged 18 to 29 who received the YFV17D yellow fever vaccine.

This rearrangement joins TRBV5-4 to TRBJ2-5, with TRBD1 matching 11 bases. Germline-derived CDR1 and CDR2 are SGHNT and YYREEE (reference sequence). Trimming cost V 4 bases and J 3 bases; bases outside gene matches: 5. The CDR3 length is 15 residues. This CDR3 reads CASSTPGQGEETQYF. CDR3 bases: TGTGCCAGCAGCACACCGGGACAGGGGGAAGAGACCCAGTACTTC. Filled out from reference TRBV5-4 and TRBJ2-5, the complete variable domain reads ETGVTQSPTHLIKTRGQQVTLRCSSQSGHNTVSWYQQALGQGPQFIFQYYREEENGRGNFPPRFSGLQFPNYSSELNVNALELDDSALYLCASSTPGQGEETQYFGPGTRLLVL.

This clonotype was counted many times. The chain combines TRBV12-3 or TRBV12-4 with TRBJ1-5, with D perhaps TRBD1 (6 bases). The CDR3 has 15 amino acids. Trimming stripped 5 bases from V and 6 bases from J, with 17 bases between. The CDR3, as DNA: TGTGCCAGCAGTCGCCTCGGCGGGGGCGGTCAGCCCCAGCATTTT. It yields the protein CASSRLGGGGQPQHF.

This clonotype was seen many times. V is TRBV6-4 and J is TRBJ2-7; D could derive from TRBD1 or TRBD2 (5 bases each). CDR3 length equals 14 residues. Germline CDR1 and CDR2: MRHNA and SNTAGT. V gave up 7 bases and J gave up 3 bases, with 16 bases separating them. CDR3: CASTDTRGVYEQYV. CDR3 bases: TGTGCCAGCACCGATACTAGGGGAGTCTACGAGCAGTACGTC.

This clonotype appeared a few times. V and J are TRBV11-2 and TRBJ2-7; weak D call: TRBD2 (6 bases). V lost 5 bases, J lost 1 base, and 12 bases lay in between. Germline CDR1 is SGHAT and CDR2 is FQNNGV. CDR3 length: 14 residues. The CDR3 DNA is TGTGCCAGCAGCGCCCGACTAGGTTCCTACGAGCAGTACGTC. Protein: CASSARLGSYEQYV.

This clonotype was seen at least ten times. The J gene is TRBJ2-3, the V gene TRBV18; TRBD2 is a possible D gene (6 bases). The V gene lost 0 bases and the J gene lost 4 bases, with 11 bases spanning the gap. CDR1 and CDR2 (germline): KGHSH, LQKENI. The CDR3 totals 15 residues. CDR3 in amino acids: CASSPPRGGPDTQYF. The DNA for the CDR3 is TGTGCCAGCTCACCACCGAGGGGAGGCCCAGATACGCAGTATTTT.

Ten or more counts support this clonotype. V and J are TRBV10-3 and TRBJ1-5; a weak D match, TRBD1 (5 bases). Germline V gene sequence: CDR1 ENHRY, CDR2 SYGVKD. V lost 8 bases and J lost 11, with 13 bases in between. This CDR3 region has 11 residues. DNA of the CDR3: TGTGCCATCGGGGGGGATCGTTCCCAGCATTTT. Translating gives CAIGGDRSQHF.

This clonotype was detected ten times or more. This chain uses TRBV15 with TRBJ2-5; 7 bases are a match to TRBD2. Germline V gene data show CDR1 as LNHNV and CDR2 as YYDKDF (reference sequence). The CDR3 is 13 residues long. Trimming cost V 1 base and J 4 bases; bases outside gene matches: 0. The CDR3 nucleotides are TGTGCCACCAGCAGAGGGGGGGGAGAGACCCAGTACTTC. It encodes CATSRGGGETQYF. Full variable domain (rest looked up from reference TRBV15 and TRBJ2-5): DAMVIQNPRYQVTQFGKPVTLSCSQTLNHNVMYWYQQKSSQAPKLLFHYYDKDFNNEADTPDNFQSRRPNTSFCFLDIRSPGLGDTAMYLCATSRGGGETQYFGPGTRLLVL.

This clonotype was seen ten or more times. The rearrangement uses TRBV7-2 and TRBJ2-2; TRBD1 agrees at 7 bases. This CDR3 is 15 amino acids long. Germline loops: CDR1 SGHTA, CDR2 FQGNSA. V lost 4 bases to trimming and J lost 1 base; unmatched junction nucleotides: 3. This CDR3 is CASSSGQLNTGELFF. The CDR3 DNA reads as TGTGCCAGCAGCTCGGGACAGTTGAACACCGGGGAGCTGTTTTTT.

This clonotype was recorded many times. This chain uses TRBV12-3 or TRBV12-4 with TRBJ1-4, with 8 bases matching TRBD1. CDR3 length: 15 residues. Germline trimming cut 6 bases from V and 8 bases from J; bases unmatched to any gene: 11. The CDR3 loop is CASRRADRDGEKLFF. In nucleotides, the CDR3 is TGTGCCAGCAGAAGGGCGGACAGGGACGGCGAAAAACTGTTTTTT.

There are many counts of this clonotype. The chain carries TRBV9 and TRBJ1-3; 7 bases match TRBD1. CDR1 is SGDLS, CDR2 YYNGEE, per germline. The CDR3 totals 15 residues. Trimming at V came to 4 bases and at J to 0 bases, leaving 4 bases not matched to a gene. For the CDR3, the DNA is TGTGCCAGCAGCCCCGGGACAGCCTCTGGAAACACCATATATTTT. Its translation is CASSPGTASGNTIYF.

This clonotype was found many times. The rearrangement joins TRBV5-1 to TRBJ2-3; weak D call: TRBD2 (6 bases). The V and J ends lost 4 bases and 6 bases respectively, with 18 bases between them. CDR3 size: 15 residues. Germline CDR1 is SGHRS and CDR2 is YFSETQ. The CDR3 DNA is TGCGCCAGCAGCATTGGTCTGACCCGGGGGGATACGCAGTATTTT. Translated: CASSIGLTRGDTQYF.

This clonotype was seen repeatedly, ten times or more. The chain employs TRBV6-5 and TRBJ1-3; 7 bases are a match to TRBD1. The V and J ends lost 5 bases and 0 bases, in that order; junction bases with no gene match: 13. Germline loops: CDR1 MNHEY, CDR2 SVGAGI. The CDR3 runs to 18 residues. CDR3 region: CASSNTSPDRVSGNTIYF. The CDR3 coding sequence is TGTGCCAGCAGTAACACCTCCCCCGACAGGGTCTCTGGAAACACCATATATTTT.

This clonotype was detected a few times. The chain couples TRBV5-6 to TRBJ2-5; the D is unclear. CDR1 is SGHDT, CDR2 YYEEEE, per germline. The CDR3 spans 14 residues. V was cut by 0 bases and J by 4 bases, with 10 bases left in between. CDR3 sequence (DNA): TGTGCCAGCAGCTTGGGGGCAGTGCCAGAGACCCAGTACTTC. Amino acids: CASSLGAVPETQYF.